This TCR beta chain was sequenced for a study of long-term antiretroviral therapy in people with HIV. Whole-study findings and limits: Repertoires in HIV (unlike those of controls) had narrower CDR3 length ranges. Clones that had undergone expansion before ART prevailed in the repertoire throughout all time points. Following ART, diversity rose but still fell short of transplant donor controls.

A v3.0 immunoSEQ assay was performed at survey level. Assay: immunoSEQ multiplex PCR; the TCRdb copy retains only in-frame clones and omits some. The sample gives some 23,000 clones, 79% of which show up once; 10% is in the top ten. Points on this clone: Its matching antigen is unknown.

V lost 2 bases and J lost 1, with 20 bases in between. Per the germline V gene, CDR1 is GTSNPN and CDR2 is SVGIG (reference sequence). The CDR3 consists of 17 residues. Material: unsorted PBMCs, obtained 1.2 years after starting antiretroviral therapy. The receptor comes from a woman in her thirties or forties with HIV. This chain uses TRBV30 with TRBJ1-2; no firm D call. The CDR3 here is CAWSLFGGVLDNYGYTF. The CDR3 nucleotides are TGTGCCTGGAGTTTATTCGGTGGGGTCTTGGATAACTATGGCTACACCTTC.